The clone carrying this T cell receptor (beta chain) was seen many times. This entry is derived from a study of neurological immune-mediated disorders. The cDNA was generated through 5'RACE incorporating 10-nucleotide random UMIs. In TCRdb, the 5' RACE reads were re-called with MiXCR into one record per CDR3 protein. The table records about 30,000 distinct CDR3 sequences, roughly a sixth of them present only once. V lost 0 bases and J lost 6, with 11 bases in between. The germline CDR1 and CDR2 sequences are LGHNA and YSLEER. The CDR3 length is 15 residues. Regarding time point: technical triplicate 3. Sorted libraries used some 1 million CD4+ or CD8+ T cells.

The sample was CD4+ T cells from blood. This chain joins TRBV4-3 and TRBJ2-2; the D is unclear. This receptor was obtained from a female donor with HTLV-1-associated myelopathy (HAM/TSP). This CDR3 reads CASSQDLAFPGELFF. CDR3 bases: TGCGCCAGCAGCCAAGATCTCGCTTTTCCCGGGGAGCTGTTTTTT.